A single sample is the source of the 18 T cell receptor beta chains below, sequenced in a study of CD8+CD57+ T cells in acquired aplastic anemia. The use of genomic DNA as template underpinned the TCR beta VDJ and CDR3 profiling. TCRdb redid the calling of the reads with MiXCR, one entry per CDR3 protein. Of hundreds of thousands of distinct CDR3 sequences detected, roughly 64% appear once; the ten largest clones hold more than 3.5%. The sequenced material came from sorted CD4+, CD8+, or CD8+CD57+ T cells (not recorded which) from PBMCs. Receptors originate from a human donor in good health, serving as a control.

On this clonotype itself: One junction end does not reproduce the germline sequence, and a read error may be involved. The rearrangement links TRBV7-2 to TRBJ1-2; D gene uncertain. The CDR3 has 14 amino acids. The V gene's germline CDR1 is SGHTA and CDR2 FQGNSA. This CDR3 is CTSSPISEFYGYTF. In nucleotides, the CDR3 is TGTACCAGCAGCCCCATTAGCGAGTTTTATGGCTACACGTTC. The variable domain in full, with the rest retrieved from reference TRBV7-2 and TRBJ1-2, is GAGVSQSPSNKVTEKGKDVELRCDPISGHTALYWYRQSLGQGLEFLIYFQGNSAPDKSGLPSDRFSAERTGGSVSTLTIQRTQQEDSAVYLCTSSPISEFYGYTFGSGTRLTVV.

For this clonotype: Mismatch with germline at one junction end may stem from a read error. The gene calls are TRBV5-1 and TRBJ2-3, with a weak D call TRBD1 (7 bases). Germline values: CDR1 SGHRS, CDR2 YFSETQ. There are 17 residues in the CDR3. CDR3 protein: CASSEGQGGPSEDTQYF. CDR3 sequence (DNA): TGTGCCAGCAGTGAAGGGCAGGGGGGACCTTCGGAAGATACGCAGTATTTT. Full variable domain (remainder filled in from reference TRBV5-1 and TRBJ2-3): KAGVTQTPRYLIKTRGQQVTLSCSPISGHRSVSWYQQTPGQGLQFLFEYFSETQRNKGNFPGRFSGRQFSNSRSEMNVSTLELGDSALYLCASSEGQGGPSEDTQYFGPGTRLTVL.

The V and J genes are TRBV19 and TRBJ2-7; D remains ambiguous. The V and J ends lost 0 bases and 4 bases respectively, with 7 bases between them. This CDR3 region has 13 residues. CDR1 and CDR2 (germline): LNHDA, SQIVND (reference sequence). In DNA, the CDR3 is TGTGCCAGTAGTATAGATTTGGGTTACGAGCAGTACTTC. It encodes CASSIDLGYEQYF.

For this clonotype: The junction departs from the called germline gene at one end, perhaps through a read error. The gene calls are TRBV15 and TRBJ2-5; 8 bases match TRBD1. CDR1 is LNHNV and CDR2 is YYDKDF in the germline V gene (reference sequence). This CDR3 contains 15 residues. CDR3 protein: CATSRDRVRHETKYF. The CDR3 DNA sequence: TGTGCCACCAGCAGGGACAGGGTTCGCCATGAGACCAAGTACTTC.

The V gene is TRBV7-6, the J gene TRBJ2-7, with TRBD1 matching 7 bases. The CDR3 length is 13 residues. V trimming: 1 base; J trimming: 7 bases; junction bases outside the gene matches: 4. Germline-derived CDR1 and CDR2 are SGHVS and FNYEAQ. The CDR3 loop reads CASSLGGGNEQYF. In DNA, the CDR3 is TGTGCCAGCAGCTTAGGAGGGGGCAATGAGCAGTACTTC.

In this sample, this clonotype turned up a few times. This chain connects TRBV10-1 to TRBJ1-1, with a weak D call TRBD1 (5 bases). This CDR3 has 13 residues. Per the germline V gene, CDR1 is WNHNN and CDR2 is SYGVQD (reference sequence). V was trimmed by 3 bases and J by 4 bases, leaving 9 bases between them. This CDR3 reads CASSDGAITEAFF. The CDR3, as DNA: TGCGCCAGCAGTGATGGGGCTATCACTGAAGCTTTCTTT.

The chain carries TRBV7-4 and TRBJ2-5; maybe TRBD1 (6 bases). CDR1 is SGHVT and CDR2 is SQSDAQ in the germline V gene. Trimming cost V 4 bases and J 5 bases, with 17 bases left between them. The CDR3 has 15 residues. DNA for the CDR3: TGTGCCAGCAGCTCCGGACTGGGGGCTAGGGAGACCCAGTACTTC. Amino acid sequence: CASSSGLGARETQYF.

The table lists this clonotype with many counts. The chain combines TRBV9 with TRBJ2-7, with a tentative D call TRBD1 (6 bases). The CDR3 has 14 residues. Germline assignment: CDR1 SGDLS and CDR2 YYNGEE. Trimming stripped 3 bases from V and 2 bases from J, with 12 bases between. This chain's CDR3 is CASSGHKGAYEQYF. CDR3 sequence (DNA): TGTGCCAGCAGCGGCCACAAGGGGGCCTACGAGCAGTACTTC.

As regards this clonotype: At one end, the junction sequence differs from germline, possibly due to a read error. The gene calls are TRBV9 and TRBJ1-5; D remains ambiguous. The germline CDR1 and CDR2 sequences are SGDLS and YYNGEE. The CDR3 runs 13 residues. This CDR3 is CASSVVASRHEQF. The DNA of the CDR3 is TGTGCCAGCAGCGTTGTCGCGAGCCGGCATGAGCAGTTT.

This clonotype was observed many times. The chain recombines TRBV19 with TRBJ2-5; D ambiguous. The CDR3 is 14 residues long. The V end lost 1 base, the J end lost 5 bases, and 11 bases lay between the germline ends. CDR1 is LNHDA, CDR2 SQIVND, per germline (reference sequence). The CDR3, as DNA: TGTGCCAGTAGTATAGTGGCAGGCCACGAGACCCAGTACTTC. It encodes CASSIVAGHETQYF.

V and J are TRBV20-1 and TRBJ2-1; D tentatively fits TRBD1 or TRBD2 (5 bases each). Trimming cost V 5 bases and J 9 bases, with 20 bases left between them. Germline V CDR1 and CDR2: DFQATT, SNEGSKA (reference sequence). This CDR3 contains 14 residues. DNA of the CDR3: TGCAGTGCTGAGGGGCATGGGGAGCAGTGTGAGCAGTTCTTC. Its translation: CSAEGHGEQCEQFF.

There are many counts of this clonotype. The chain is built from TRBV19 and TRBJ2-3; D might be TRBD2 (6 bases). V was shortened by 1 base and J by 4 bases, with 12 bases between the two germline ends. Germline V lookup: CDR1 LNHDA, CDR2 SQIVND (reference sequence). The CDR3 is 15 amino acids. CDR3 bases: TGTGCCAGTAGTATAGGGGGGGTTACCCCAGATACGCAGTATTTT. Translation: CASSIGGVTPDTQYF. The whole variable domain, filled in from reference TRBV19 and TRBJ2-3, reads DGGITQSPKYLFRKEGQNVTLSCEQNLNHDAMYWYRQDPGQGLRLIYYSQIVNDFQKGDIAEGYSVSREKKESFPLTVTSAQKNPTAFYLCASSIGGVTPDTQYFGPGTRLTVL.

V and J are TRBV4-1 and TRBJ2-2; 8 bases line up with TRBD1. The CDR3 totals 15 residues. CDR1 is MGHRA and CDR2 is YSYEKL in the germline V gene. The V gene end was trimmed by 5 bases and the J gene end by 7 bases; junction bases not matched to a gene: 9. The CDR3 here is CASSSGQGGHGELFF. The CDR3 nucleotides read TGCGCCAGCAGCTCCGGACAGGGCGGTCACGGGGAGCTGTTTTTT.

Regarding this clonotype: A read error may produce the germline difference seen at one junction end. V is TRBV7-2 and J is TRBJ2-7; D unresolved. TRBJ1-5 matches the DNA end more closely, so the J call is doubtful. The CDR3 has 13 amino acids. Germline V gene sequence: CDR1 SGHTA, CDR2 FQGNSA. CDR3: CASSPSEAQPQHF. DNA of the CDR3: TGCGCCAGCAGCCCTAGTGAAGCTCAGCCCCAGCATTTT.

This clonotype has only one observation. In this CDR3 the conserved last residue, phenylalanine or tryptophan, is missing, so a read error is likely. The chain employs TRBV7-3 and TRBJ2-7; 8 nucleotides line up with TRBD1. The CDR3 has 14 amino acids. The V gene end was trimmed by 6 bases and the J gene end by 10 bases; junction bases not matched to a gene: 14. CDR1 and CDR2 (germline): SGHTA, FQGTGA. The CDR3 DNA reads TGTGCCAGCAGAAAAGGACAGGGTAGCGTCACTCAGTACCTC. Translating gives CASRKGQGSVTQYL.

This clonotype showed up just once. The chain recombines TRBV15 with TRBJ1-2, with a possible D match to TRBD1 (6 bases). The CDR3 is made up of 14 amino acids. The V end was cut by 3 bases, the J end by 4 bases, with 12 bases between. Germline V lookup: CDR1 LNHNV, CDR2 YYDKDF (reference sequence). The CDR3 coding sequence is TGTGCCACCAGCAGCCGAGGGGGATCCTATGGCTACACCTTC. It yields the protein CATSSRGGSYGYTF.

In its sample, this clonotype was seen a few times. A much larger clonotype is one base distant, so this may be a read error. J is TRBJ2-3 and V is TRBV10-3; 7 nucleotides agree with TRBD2. The CDR3 loop spans 15 amino acids. Losses at the gene ends were 10 bases for V and 0 bases for J; bases not matched to a gene: 10. Germline V gives CDR1 ENHRY, CDR2 SYGVKD. The CDR3 spells CASRITRGSTDTQYF. The CDR3 nucleotides are TGTGCCAGCAGGATTACGCGGGGGAGCACAGATACGCAGTATTTT.

This chain connects TRBV7-8 to TRBJ2-1; TRBD2 matches 14 bases. After removal of 4 bases from V and 4 bases from J, the junction contained 6 bases not matched to a gene. This CDR3 is 17 amino acids long. Germline CDR1 and CDR2: SGHVS and FQNEAQ. CDR3 sequence reads: CASSSRLAGGVYNEQFF. The CDR3 coding sequence is TGTGCCAGCAGCTCGCGACTAGCGGGGGGGGTATACAATGAGCAGTTCTTC.